The source of this T cell receptor (beta chain) is a study of blood T cell repertoires in COVID-19 (dated by TCRdb to 2020 to 2022). For the wider study: Samples from collaborators originated in the United States, Italy and Spain and spanned both the acute and convalescent phases of COVID-19. The prospective study material was composed of cDNA or gDNA derived from T cells, B-cell-depleted T cells, or PBMCs. The dataset comprised deeply sampled blood TCRbeta repertoires from subjects exposed to, actively infected with, or recovered from COVID-19. A freely available public database, intended as a resource for researchers studying the immune response to SARS-CoV-2, is where the repertoires were released. Samples came from the ongoing ImmuneRACE study (first 160 participants) plus 1,254 subjects from 6 global collaborators. Sample metadata almost always included a de-identified subject ID, COVID-19 status, age in years and sex. HLA class I and class II types, where available, came from metadata supplied by the sample provider rather than from assay-based typing.

The immunoSEQ Assay, a bias-controlled multiplex PCR, was used to amplify TCRbeta CDR3 regions from genomic DNA. As for the authors' bioinformatics: The number of nucleated cells in each sample was estimated from the amplification of reference gene primers within the assay. Sequence reads were collapsed and filtered to measure the absolute abundance of every unique TCRbeta CDR3 rearrangement. Productive Simpson clonality was computed per sample as the square root of Simpson's diversity index over productive rearrangements. TCRdb re-hosts the immuneACCESS table, in-frame sequences only. Its copies lack some clones; in the studies checked, an unresolved V gene accounts for under half of them, and the cause for the rest is not known. The D gene and trimming were derived from the DNA, and the V and J assignments and clone size from that table. In all, the sample holds about 190,000 clones, and approximately 88% of those were seen once. The top ten constitute 3.2% of the sample.

Beyond this particular receptor, the publication reports: Clinical and demographic metadata were provided uncurated, with the amount varying by source and participant.

In the prospective study, participants were roughly 18 to 90 years old, resided in fewer than 25 geographic areas of the United States, and were enrolled through a virtual design. In the prospective study, cohorts were assigned on the basis of participant-reported clinical history obtained from a screening survey and a study questionnaire. For ImmuneRACE Cohort 3, a participant was defined as recovered based on two consecutive negative NP/OP PCR tests, clearance by a healthcare professional, or resolution of symptoms. Each participant in the prospective study had whole blood, serum and a nasopharyngeal or oropharyngeal swab collected by mobile phlebotomists. Prospective study participants could optionally give additional blood draws and questionnaires over a roughly two-month period. Blood samples from the prospective study were shipped frozen or at room temperature prior to DNA extraction. To note about this clone: There is no known antigen for this receptor. Within one base of it there is no much larger clone, and no base qualities were kept.

Trimmed from V: 6 bases; trimmed from J: 7 bases; junction bases lacking a gene match: 2. The CDR3 starts with the cysteine, ends with the phenylalanine, and has 12 residues. Of the read, only the CDR3 DNA is kept; its 36 bases are in frame from base 1. From the germline V gene, CDR1 is MNHEY and CDR2 is SVGAGI. The material sequenced was PBMCs or T cells enriched from blood (not recorded which). The source is a woman younger than 45 who had recovered from COVID-19. The chain couples TRBV6-5 to TRBJ2-2; TRBD1 lines up with 7 middle nucleotides. The CDR3 is CASSRQGGELFF. The DNA sequence follows: TGTGCCAGCAGCAGACAGGGCGGGGAGCTGTTTTTT.